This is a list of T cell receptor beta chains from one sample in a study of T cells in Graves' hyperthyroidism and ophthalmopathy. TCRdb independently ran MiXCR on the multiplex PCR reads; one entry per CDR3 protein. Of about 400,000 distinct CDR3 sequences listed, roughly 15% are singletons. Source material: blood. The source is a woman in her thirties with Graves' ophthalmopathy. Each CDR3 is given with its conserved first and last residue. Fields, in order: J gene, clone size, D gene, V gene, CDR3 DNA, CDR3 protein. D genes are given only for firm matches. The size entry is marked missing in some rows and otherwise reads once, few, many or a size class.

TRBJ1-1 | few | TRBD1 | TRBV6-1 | TGTGCCAGCAGTACCCGGACAGGGCTGGAAGCTTTCTTT | CASSTRTGLEAFF
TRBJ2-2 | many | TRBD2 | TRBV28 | TGTGCCAGCAGTCTGAACGGGGGGGGGGCGCCGAACACCGGGGAGCTGTTTTTT | CASSLNGGGAPNTGELFF
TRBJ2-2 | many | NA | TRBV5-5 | TGTGCCAGCAGCCTGACAGTCTCCGGGGAGCTGTTTTTT | CASSLTVSGELFF
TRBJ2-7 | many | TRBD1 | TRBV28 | TGTGCCAGCAGTGCAAGGGACAGGGGGCCTCCCTACGAGCAGTACTTC | CASSARDRGPPYEQYF
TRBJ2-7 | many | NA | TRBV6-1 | TGTGCCAGCAGTGAATTGGTTGGGGAAACCTACGAGCAGTACTTC | CASSELVGETYEQYF
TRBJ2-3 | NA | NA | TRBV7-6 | TGTGCCAGCCACGGCGGGGGCACAGATACGCAGTATTTT | CASHGGGTDTQYF
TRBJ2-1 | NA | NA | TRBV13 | TGTGCCAGCAGCGTAGTAGGGAACAATGAGCAGTTCTTC | CASSVVGNNEQFF
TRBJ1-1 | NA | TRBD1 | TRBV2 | TGTGCCAGCAGTGAACTTAAATGGGAAACAGGGGGCTATATGAACACTGAAGCTTTCTTT | CASSELKWETGGYMNTEAFF
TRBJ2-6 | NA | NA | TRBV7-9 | TGTGCCAGCAGCCCCCCCCCCGAGGCGGGGGCAGGTGGGGCCAACGTCCTGACTTTC | CASSPPPEAGAGGANVLTF
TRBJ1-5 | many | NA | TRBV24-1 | TGTGCCACCAGTGATCACGTAGGACGGGGTTCTGATCAGCCCCAGCATTTT | CATSDHVGRGSDQPQHF
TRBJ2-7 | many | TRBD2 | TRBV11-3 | TGTGCCAGCAGCTTATCTGGGGGGGGCTACGAGCAGTACTTC | CASSLSGGGYEQYF
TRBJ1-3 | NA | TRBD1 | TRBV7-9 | TGTGCCAGCAGCCTCAGGACAGGGGGCCTTGGAAACACCATATATTTT | CASSLRTGGLGNTIYF
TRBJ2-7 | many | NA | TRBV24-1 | TGTGCCACCAGTGATTCCGACTACCCTGGGCAGTACTTC | CATSDSDYPGQYF
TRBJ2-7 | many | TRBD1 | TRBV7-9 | TGTGCCAGCAGCGCCCAGAGGGACAGCTCCTACGAGCAGTACTTC | CASSAQRDSSYEQYF
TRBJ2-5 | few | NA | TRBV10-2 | TGCGCCAGCAGTATGGGGGTTACGGAGACCCAGTACTTC | CASSMGVTETQYF
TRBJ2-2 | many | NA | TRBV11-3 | TGTGCCAGCAGCTTAGCTTTCGGGGGTACGGCCGGGGAGCTGTTTTTT | CASSLAFGGTAGELFF
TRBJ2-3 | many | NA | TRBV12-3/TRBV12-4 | TGTGCCAGCAGTCCCCGCGGCGCCAGTTTGCGTAGCACAGATACGCAGTATTTT | CASSPRGASLRSTDTQYF
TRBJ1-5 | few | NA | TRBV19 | TGTGCCAGTAGTCCCCAGGGCGGATATAGCAATCAGCCCCAGCATTTT | CASSPQGGYSNQPQHF
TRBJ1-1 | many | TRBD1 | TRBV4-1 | TGCGCCAGCAGCCAAGACAGGGGGGAAGCTTTCTTT | CASSQDRGEAFF
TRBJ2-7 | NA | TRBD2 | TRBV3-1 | TGTGCCAGCAGCCAAGGGGGTCTAGCGGGATACGAGCAGTACTTC | CASSQGGLAGYEQYF
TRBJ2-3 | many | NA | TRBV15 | TGTACCACCAGCACTACTAGATATACGCAGTATTTT | CTTSTTRYTQYF
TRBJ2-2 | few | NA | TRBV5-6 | TGTGCCAGCAGCTTGGACGCTAACACCGGGGAGCTGTTTTTT | CASSLDANTGELFF
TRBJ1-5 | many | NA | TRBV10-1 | TGCGCCAGCAGTGAGCGTCAGAATCAGCCCCAGCATTTT | CASSERQNQPQHF
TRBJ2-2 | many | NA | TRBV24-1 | TGTGCCACCAGTGATTATCGTGGCACAGCGGCCGGGGAGCTGTTTTTT | CATSDYRGTAAGELFF
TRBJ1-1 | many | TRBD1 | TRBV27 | TGTGCCAGCAGTTTATACGACAGGGGGCGGACTGAAGCTTTCTTT | CASSLYDRGRTEAFF
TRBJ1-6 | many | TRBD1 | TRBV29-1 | TGCAGCGTTGACGACAGGGCGAAAGTGTCTCTCCTCCACTTT | CSVDDRAKVSLLHF
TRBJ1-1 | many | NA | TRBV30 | TGTGCCCACGGTGCGGGCGCAACCACTAACACTGAAGCTTTCTTT | CAHGAGATTNTEAFF
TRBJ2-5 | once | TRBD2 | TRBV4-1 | TGCGCCAGCAGCCAAGCGCTAGCGGGGGGCCAAGAGACCCAGTACTTC | CASSQALAGGQETQYF
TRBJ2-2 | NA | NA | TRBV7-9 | TGTGCCAGCATCAGGGACACCGGGGAGCTGTTTTTT | CASIRDTGELFF
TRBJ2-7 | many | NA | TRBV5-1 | TGCGCCAGCAGCTTGGAACAGGGACCATACGAGCAGTACTTC | CASSLEQGPYEQYF
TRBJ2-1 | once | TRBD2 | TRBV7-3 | TGTGCCAGCAGCTTTATAGCGGGGGGGCGTGGTGAGCAGTTCTTC | CASSFIAGGRGEQFF
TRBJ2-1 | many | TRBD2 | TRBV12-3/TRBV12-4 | TGTGCCAGCACCCCTCGGGGGGGCGTCTACAATGAGCAGTTCTTC | CASTPRGGVYNEQFF
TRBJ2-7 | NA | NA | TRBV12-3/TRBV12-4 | TGTGCCAGCAGTGCAATAGACTACGAGCAGTACTTC | CASSAIDYEQYF
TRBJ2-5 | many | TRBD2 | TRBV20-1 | TGCAGTGCTAGACCGGGACTAGCGGGGGCCCAAGAGACCCAGTACTTC | CSARPGLAGAQETQYF
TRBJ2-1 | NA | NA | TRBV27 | TGTGCCAGCAGTTATCAGCCGGGACCGAACTACAATGAGCAGTTCTTC | CASSYQPGPNYNEQFF
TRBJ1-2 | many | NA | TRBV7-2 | TGTGCCAGCAGGTTGGATCAGGGAGGTGGCTATGGCTACACCTTC | CASRLDQGGGYGYTF
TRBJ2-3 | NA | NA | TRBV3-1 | TGTGCCAGCATGCAAGCAGGGGCGCGAGATACGCAGTATTTT | CASMQAGARDTQYF
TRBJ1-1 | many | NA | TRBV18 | TGTGCCAGCACCCCGTGGGGGGGCGGTGGGTCTGGCACTGAAGCTTTCTTT | CASTPWGGGGSGTEAFF
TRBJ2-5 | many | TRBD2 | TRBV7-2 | TGTGCCAGCAGCTTAGATGTGGCGGTAGCGGGGGGACGACGTACAGAGACCCAGTACTTC | CASSLDVAVAGGRRTETQYF
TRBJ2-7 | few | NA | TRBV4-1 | TGCGCCAGCAGCCATAGGGACGGATACGAGCAGTACTTC | CASSHRDGYEQYF
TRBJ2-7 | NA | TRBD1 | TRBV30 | TGTGCCTGGAGTGTACAGACAGGGATGGGTTCCTACGAGCAGTACTTC | CAWSVQTGMGSYEQYF
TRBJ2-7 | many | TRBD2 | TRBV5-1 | TGCGCCAGCAGCTTGGGAACGGGGGGGCGATCCTACGAGCAGTACTTC | CASSLGTGGRSYEQYF
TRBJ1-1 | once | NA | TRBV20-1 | TGCAGTGCTAGTTCCCCACAGGAGGCGAGGGGAGCTTTCTTT | CSASSPQEARGAFF
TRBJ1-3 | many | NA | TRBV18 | TGTGCCAGCTCACCCTTGACCTCTGGAAACACCATATATTTT | CASSPLTSGNTIYF
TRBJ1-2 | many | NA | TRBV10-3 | TGTGCCATCTGGACCGGGATGGCGGACTATGGCTACACCTTC | CAIWTGMADYGYTF
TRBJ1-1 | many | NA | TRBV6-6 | TGTGCCAGCAGTTACTCCCCAGGTAGGGGGAACACTGAAGCTTTCTTT | CASSYSPGRGNTEAFF
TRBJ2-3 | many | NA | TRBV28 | TGTGCCAGCAGTTTGGATCGGACGGCCACAGATACGCAGTATTTT | CASSLDRTATDTQYF
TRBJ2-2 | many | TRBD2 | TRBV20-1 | TGCAGTGCTAGAAGCGGGGGGGCCGGCGGGGAGCTGTTTTTT | CSARSGGAGGELFF
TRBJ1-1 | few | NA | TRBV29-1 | TGCAGCGTTGTGACGGGCACTGAAGCTTTCTTT | CSVVTGTEAFF
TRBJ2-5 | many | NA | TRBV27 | TGTGCCAGCAGTTTCGGTGAACAAGAGACCCAGTACTTC | CASSFGEQETQYF
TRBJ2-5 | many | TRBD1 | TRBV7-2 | TGTGCCAGCAGTCTCAGACAGGGTTGGGAGACCCAGTACTTC | CASSLRQGWETQYF
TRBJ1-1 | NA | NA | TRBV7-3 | TGTGCCAGCAGCTCCGGAGGACACAGCTATAGGGCTTTCTTT | CASSSGGHSYRAFF
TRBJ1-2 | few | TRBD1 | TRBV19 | TGTGCCAGTAGACGAACCGGGACAGGGGGCAGTGGCTACACCTTC | CASRRTGTGGSGYTF
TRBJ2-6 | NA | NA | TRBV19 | TGTGCCAGTAGTATTTTGGCTGGGGCCAACGTCCTGACTTTC | CASSILAGANVLTF
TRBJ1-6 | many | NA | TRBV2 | TGTGCCAGCAGTGAGTCCGGAGCGGTGGGTTCACCCCTCCACTTT | CASSESGAVGSPLHF
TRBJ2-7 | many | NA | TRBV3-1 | TGTGCCAGCAGCCAAGCTCTAGCCGCTTACGAGCAGTACTTC | CASSQALAAYEQYF